This T cell receptor beta chain was obtained from a study of cytomegalovirus exposure and HLA in healthy donors. The donors were part of the 120-subject validation cohort, which stood apart from the approximately 700-subject first cohort. Concerning this clone itself: Its antigen is currently unknown.

Study-wide points: The study labeled fewer than 200 TCR beta chains cytomegalovirus-associated. High sensitivity and specificity were reportedly achieved when the classifier diagnosed cytomegalovirus status. The CMV antigen specificity of three CMV-associated chains was confirmed through in vitro analysis.

Sequencing used immunoSEQ multiplex PCR; TCRdb keeps in-frame clones, though not all of them. The sample consists of 150,000 to 200,000 clones, around 80% of them appearing once. This sequence originates from a woman under 40 in good health and CMV-seronegative. The material sequenced was PBMCs.

CDR3 coding DNA: TGTGCCAGCAGTCAAACAGGGTATGAGCAGTTCTTC. This sequence encodes CASSQTGYEQFF. The J gene is TRBJ2-1, the V gene TRBV28, with D perhaps TRBD1 (6 bases). The CDR3 contains 12 residues. Germline CDR1 and CDR2: MDHEN and SYDVKM. The V end lost 5 bases, the J end lost 8 bases, and 10 bases lay between the germline ends.